These 8 T cell receptor beta chains were sequenced from one sample in a study of post-analysis software for immune sequencing data. These receptors have no identified antigens. Broader study findings: Five TRBV segments, including TRBV5-6, TRBV5-1 and TRBV20-1, were more frequent in patients than controls.

Unique molecular identifiers had been added to the TCR beta cDNA libraries. TCRdb passed the PCR reads through MiXCR, listing each CDR3 protein once. The data show about 460,000 distinct CDR3 sequences, roughly 46% seen once. Material for sequencing was blood. All receptors derive from a girl aged 5-17 years with multiple sclerosis.

This clonotype was detected a few times. The V gene is TRBV7-2, the J gene TRBJ2-7; 9 bases line up with TRBD2. This CDR3 is 15 amino acids long. Germline lookup yields CDR1 SGHTA and CDR2 FQGNSA. V shed 4 bases, J shed 0 bases, and the junction held 4 bases outside the gene matches. The CDR3, as DNA: TGTGCCAGCAGCTCTGGACTAGCGTACTCCTACGAGCAGTACTTC. Its protein product is CASSSGLAYSYEQYF.

This rearrangement joins TRBV20-1 to TRBJ2-4; D call uncertain. The J call is doubtful: the DNA matches TRBJ2-7 better. The CDR3 sequence is 12 residues long. CDR1 is DFQATT, CDR2 SNEGSKA, per germline (reference sequence). The CDR3: CSARDNFYEQYF. CDR3 bases: TGCAGTGCTAGAGACAATTTCTACGAGCAGTACTTC.

The J gene is TRBJ2-3, the V gene TRBV12-3 or TRBV12-4; tentatively, D is TRBD1 (5 bases). The CDR3 is made up of 12 amino acids. The germline V and J ends were trimmed by 11 bases and 6 bases, with 15 bases remaining between them. Here the CDR3 reads CAGTLGVDTQYF. Here the CDR3 DNA reads TGTGCCGGCACTTTAGGGGTGGATACGCAGTATTTT.

The chain combines TRBV24-1 with TRBJ2-7; the D gene is possibly TRBD1 (5 bases). This CDR3 contains 14 residues. V was pared by 4 bases and J by 1 base, with 10 bases between. Germline values: CDR1 KGHDR, CDR2 SFDVKD. The CDR3 bases are TGTGCCACCAGTGAAGCTACAGGTTCCTACGAGCAGTACTTC. It codes for CATSEATGSYEQYF.

This clonotype was detected only a few times. The rearrangement joins TRBV20-1 to TRBJ2-3; TRBD2 matches at 9 bases. J gave up 1 base and V 6 bases, and 5 bases lay outside the gene matches. This CDR3 is built from 14 residues. The germline V gene encodes CDR1 DFQATT and CDR2 SNEGSKA (reference sequence). This chain's CDR3 is CSAPVAGGTDTQYF. The DNA for the CDR3 is TGCAGTGCCCCAGTAGCGGGAGGCACAGATACGCAGTATTTT.

The chain is built from TRBV6-1 and TRBJ2-3; D is uncertain. V was shortened by 10 bases and J by 1 base, with 9 bases between the two germline ends. This CDR3 is built from 12 residues. Germline CDR1 MNHNS, CDR2 SASEGT. CDR3 nucleotide sequence: TGTGCCATTACCCAAGGCACAGATACGCAGTATTTT. This encodes CAITQGTDTQYF.

This clonotype was seen a few times. The rearrangement uses TRBV7-2 and TRBJ2-7; D gene ambiguous. The CDR3 has 15 amino acids. The V and J ends lost 6 bases and 3 bases respectively, with 18 bases between them. Germline CDR1 and CDR2: SGHTA and FQGNSA. The CDR3, as DNA: TGTGCCAGCAGTGCCAGCCAGGCGATCGGCTACGAGCAGTACTTC. It encodes CASSASQAIGYEQYF.

The gene calls are TRBV12-3 or TRBV12-4 and TRBJ2-3; D possibly corresponds to TRBD2 (5 bases). Trimming cost V 8 bases and J 4 bases, with 13 bases left between them. The CDR3 is 13 residues long. CDR3 DNA: TGTGCCAGCTCACCACTGGAGGCAGATACGCAGTATTTT. This encodes CASSPLEADTQYF.